The 9 T cell receptor beta chains below were found in one sample sequenced in a study of T cells after posttransplantation cyclophosphamide. Measured with immunoSEQ multiplex PCR; TCRdb has only the in-frame clones, and not every one. This sample has tens of thousands of clones; roughly 91% occur once, and the top ten carry roughly 2.5%. Busulfan-fludarabine conditioning, marrow transplant, and cyclophosphamide on days +3 and +4 were administered. This material consisted of PBMCs, taken around 58 days after allogeneic stem cell transplant with posttransplant cyclophosphamide. The receptors stem from a male patient aged 60 to 75 who received an allogeneic stem cell transplant from a related donor and was CMV-positive. Certain T cells may be donor cells from the graft.

This chain connects TRBV2 to TRBJ1-5; D gene ambiguous. V was trimmed by 4 bases and J by 0 bases, leaving 7 bases between them. The CDR3 loop spans 14 amino acids. Germline CDR1 SNHLY, CDR2 FYNNEI. The CDR3 sequence: CASSAVYSNQPQHF. CDR3 DNA sequence: TGTGCCAGCAGTGCAGTGTATAGCAATCAGCCCCAGCATTTT.

This clone was counted between two and nine times. The J gene is TRBJ1-1, the V gene TRBV5-1, with 9 bases that match TRBD1. Germline values: CDR1 SGHRS, CDR2 YFSETQ. This CDR3 contains 12 residues. V shed 4 bases, J shed 8 bases, and the junction held 3 bases outside the gene matches. CDR3 in amino acids: CASSPTGGEAFF. The CDR3 bases are TGCGCCAGCAGCCCGACAGGGGGGGAAGCTTTCTTT. The whole variable domain, filled in from reference TRBV5-1 and TRBJ1-1, reads KAGVTQTPRYLIKTRGQQVTLSCSPISGHRSVSWYQQTPGQGLQFLFEYFSETQRNKGNFPGRFSGRQFSNSRSEMNVSTLELGDSALYLCASSPTGGEAFFGQGTRLTVV.

The rearrangement joins TRBV6-1 to TRBJ2-5, with 9 nucleotides matching TRBD2. The trim removed 4 bases at V and 0 bases at J, leaving 6 bases unmatched. Germline assignment: CDR1 MNHNS and CDR2 SASEGT. This CDR3 contains 16 residues. CDR3 region: CASSVLAGEYQETQYF. Here the CDR3 DNA reads TGTGCCAGCAGTGTATTAGCGGGGGAGTACCAAGAGACCCAGTACTTC.

The rearrangement uses TRBV5-6 and TRBJ1-2; D is ambiguous. Per the germline V gene, CDR1 is SGHDT and CDR2 is YYEEEE. The CDR3 runs to 12 residues. V was shortened by 3 bases and J by 3 bases, with 6 bases between the two germline ends. The chain's CDR3 is CASSSGYYGYTF. Written as DNA, the CDR3 is TGTGCCAGCAGCTCCGGTTACTATGGCTACACCTTC.

The chain joins TRBV4-1 to TRBJ1-1; 10 nucleotides match TRBD1. This CDR3 is built from 15 residues. The germline V gene has CDR1 MGHRA and CDR2 YSYEKL. The V and J ends lost 5 bases and 4 bases, in that order; junction bases with no gene match: 7. The CDR3 is CASSAQGQGPTEAFF. CDR3 in DNA: TGCGCCAGCAGCGCCCAGGGACAGGGGCCCACTGAAGCTTTCTTT.

V and J are TRBV9 and TRBJ1-5; D possibly corresponds to TRBD1 (5 bases). Germline lookup yields CDR1 SGDLS and CDR2 YYNGEE. Trimming removed 0 bases from V and 2 bases from J, with 9 bases in between. The CDR3 length is 15 residues. CDR3 coding DNA: TGTGCCAGCAGCGTAGGGGCGGGGGGCAATCAGCCCCAGCATTTT. The encoded protein is CASSVGAGGNQPQHF.

On this clone: Other DNA sequences in this specimen translate into the identical CDR3. This CDR3 is CASGWGQDSPLHF. The CDR3 DNA is TGTGCCAGCGGTTGGGGACAGGACTCACCCCTCCACTTT. The chain has TRBV7-9 and TRBJ1-6, with 8 bases identical to TRBD1. The CDR3 spans 13 residues. Per germline, CDR1 SEHNR and CDR2 FQNEAQ (reference sequence). Unmatched junction bases numbered 7, after V lost 8 bases and J lost 10 bases.

V gene TRBV7-6 combines with J gene TRBJ2-2, with a tentative D call TRBD1 (5 bases). With 2 bases removed from V and 5 bases from J, the gap between germline ends came to 15 bases. Germline loops: CDR1 SGHVS, CDR2 FNYEAQ. The CDR3 has 16 amino acids. In DNA, the CDR3 is TGTGCCAGCAGCTTACCCCGGCAGGGCGGAACCGGGGAGCTGTTTTTT. Translating it yields CASSLPRQGGTGELFF.

The chain links TRBV18 to TRBJ2-5; 7 nucleotides match TRBD1. J was trimmed by 0 bases and V by 5 bases; bases with no gene match: 6. This CDR3 spans 15 amino acids. Germline V gives CDR1 KGHSH, CDR2 LQKENI. CDR3 nucleotide sequence: TGTGCCAGCTCAACACGACAGGGCAACCAAGAGACCCAGTACTTC. This translates into CASSTRQGNQETQYF. The variable domain in full, completed from reference TRBV18 and TRBJ2-5, reads NAGVMQNPRHLVRRRGQEARLRCSPMKGHSHVYWYRQLPEEGLKFMVYLQKENIIDESGMPKERFSAEFPKEGPSILRIQQVVRGDSAAYFCASSTRQGNQETQYFGPGTRLLVL.